Each of the 30 T cell receptor beta chains below was sequenced from the same sample in a study of T-cell reconstitution after alpha-beta-depleted transplantation in children. As it was prepared, the TCRbeta library received unique molecular identifiers. TCRdb independently ran MiXCR on the PCR reads; one entry per CDR3 protein. Here the sample spans approximately 490,000 distinct CDR3 sequences, about 11% being singletons. The specimen was PBMCs, collected before TCRalphabeta/CD19-depleted stem cell transplant. These TCRs come from a child aged 2-9 years with inherited bone marrow failure, due to receive a stem cell transplant.

Note on this clonotype: A read error may be the cause here, since a much bigger clone is one base away. The chain recombines TRBV19 with TRBJ1-1; possible D gene TRBD1, 6 bases. Germline loops: CDR1 LNHDA, CDR2 SQIVND (reference sequence). Trimming stripped 6 bases from V and 1 base from J, with 18 bases between. The CDR3 is 16 residues long. The chain's CDR3 is CASSLFWDTTNTEAFF. The CDR3 coding sequence is TGTGCCAGTAGCTTATTTTGGGACACGACGAACACTGAAGCTTTCTTT.

V and J are TRBV27 and TRBJ2-2, with 16 bases fitting TRBD2. This CDR3 region has 16 residues. The germline V gene encodes CDR1 MNHEY and CDR2 SMNVEV (reference sequence). Trimming removed 6 bases from V and 6 bases from J; junction bases left unmatched: 4. The CDR3 spells CASRKGLAGGAGELFF. The CDR3 region has the DNA TGTGCCAGCAGAAAGGGACTAGCGGGGGGGGCCGGGGAGCTGTTTTTT.

The sample holds many counts of this clonotype. V and J are TRBV5-1 and TRBJ2-3; possibly TRBD1 for D (5 bases). V was trimmed by 0 bases and J by 0 bases, leaving 11 bases between them. The CDR3 is 16 amino acids. Germline V CDR1 and CDR2: SGHRS, YFSETQ. The CDR3, as DNA: TGCGCCAGCAGCTTGGGACAGCGACCGAGCACAGATACGCAGTATTTT. Translation: CASSLGQRPSTDTQYF.

In this sample, this clonotype turned up many times. The V and J genes are TRBV5-1 and TRBJ1-1; D is ambiguous. CDR1 is SGHRS and CDR2 is YFSETQ in the germline V gene. Between the trimmed V and J ends, which lost 3 bases and 1 base, there was a span of 10 bases. The CDR3 totals 14 residues. CDR3 sequence: CASSSMVRNTEAFF. The CDR3 DNA follows: TGCGCCAGCAGCTCCATGGTAAGGAACACTGAAGCTTTCTTT.

The table lists this clonotype with a few counts. J is TRBJ2-7 and V is TRBV4-1; the D call may be TRBD1 or TRBD2 (5 bases each). Trimming cost V 2 bases and J 0 bases, with 14 bases left between them. This CDR3 has 16 amino acids. Germline V CDR1 and CDR2: MGHRA, YSYEKL. This CDR3 reads CASSQSGAESSYEQYF. For the CDR3, the DNA is TGCGCCAGCAGCCAATCCGGGGCGGAGAGCTCCTACGAGCAGTACTTC.

V is TRBV29-1 and J is TRBJ2-5; D perhaps matches TRBD2 (6 bases). With 7 bases removed from V and 5 bases from J, the gap between germline ends came to 20 bases. The CDR3 contains 14 residues. The germline V gene has CDR1 SQVTM and CDR2 ANQGSEA. The CDR3 DNA follows: TGCAGCGCTCGCCGACCGGGAGAGTTGGAGACCCAGTACTTC. It is translated as CSARRPGELETQYF.

This clonotype was recorded a few times. This rearrangement joins TRBV27 to TRBJ2-5; weak D call: TRBD1 (5 bases). The V end was cut by 0 bases, the J end by 4 bases, with 9 bases between. CDR1 MNHEY and CDR2 SMNVEV come from the germline V gene (reference sequence). The CDR3 consists of 14 residues. The CDR3: CASSLSARGETQYF. CDR3 nucleotides: TGTGCCAGCAGTTTATCGGCTAGGGGAGAGACCCAGTACTTC.

This clonotype appeared many times. The J gene is TRBJ2-7, the V gene TRBV5-1, with 9 bases that match TRBD1. With 0 bases clipped from V and 2 bases from J, the junction kept 9 bases outside the gene matches. The CDR3 has 17 residues. CDR1 SGHRS and CDR2 YFSETQ come from the germline V gene. For the CDR3, the DNA is TGCGCCAGCAGCTTGGGGACAGGGGCTCGTAGGGCCTACGAGCAGTACTTC. Amino acids: CASSLGTGARRAYEQYF.

This chain joins TRBV29-1 and TRBJ2-1, with 9 bases fitting TRBD1. The CDR3 is made up of 14 amino acids. Germline CDR1 reads SQVTM; CDR2 reads ANQGSEA. The CDR3 nucleotides are TGCAGTCTCGGCGGGACAGGGAAGTTCAATGAGCAGTTCTTC. It yields the protein CSLGGTGKFNEQFF.

This clonotype occurred many times. The chain is built from TRBV27 and TRBJ1-5; perhaps TRBD1 as D (6 bases). Between the trimmed V and J ends, which lost 1 base and 7 bases, there was a span of 11 bases. This CDR3 has 14 amino acids. Germline-derived CDR1 and CDR2 are MNHEY and SMNVEV (reference sequence). The CDR3 DNA follows: TGTGCCAGCAGTTTATGGGGGGGCGGGCAGCCCCAGCATTTT. Its protein product is CASSLWGGGQPQHF.

The chain recombines TRBV5-6 with TRBJ1-1, with 9 bases matching TRBD1. In germline, CDR1 is SGHDT, CDR2 YYEEEE. V lost 0 bases to trimming and J lost 14 bases; unmatched junction nucleotides: 2. The CDR3 extends over 11 amino acids. CDR3 in amino acids: CASSLGDRDFF. The CDR3, as DNA: TGTGCCAGCAGCTTGGGGGACAGGGACTTCTTT.

The chain has TRBV12-3 or TRBV12-4 and TRBJ2-1; the D is unclear. The V gene lost 5 bases and the J gene lost 1 base, with 12 bases spanning the gap. The CDR3 consists of 15 residues. CDR3 loop: CASSPFSHSYNEQFF. CDR3 in DNA: TGTGCCAGCAGTCCGTTCAGCCATTCCTACAATGAGCAGTTCTTC.

This clonotype was found many times. The rearrangement links TRBV5-1 to TRBJ1-1; D is ambiguous. The germline V gene has CDR1 SGHRS and CDR2 YFSETQ. This CDR3 has 15 amino acids. V lost 6 bases and J lost 0, with 15 bases in between. CDR3 residues: CASISEEAMNTEAFF. The CDR3 region has the DNA TGCGCCAGCATATCCGAGGAAGCCATGAACACTGAAGCTTTCTTT.

This clonotype was recorded many times. The V gene is TRBV7-2, the J gene TRBJ2-7; TRBD2 aligns across 12 bases. The CDR3 has 16 amino acids. Germline trimming cut 6 bases from V and 3 bases from J; bases unmatched to any gene: 9. Germline CDR1 reads SGHTA; CDR2 reads FQGNSA. The CDR3 DNA reads TGTGCCAGCAGTACCGGGACTAGCGGGCACCTCTACGAGCAGTACTTC. As protein: CASSTGTSGHLYEQYF.

This clonotype was seen many times. The rearrangement joins TRBV4-1 to TRBJ2-3, with 12 bases identical to TRBD2. The CDR3 runs to 18 residues. The junction had 8 bases not matched to a gene; V was cut back by 4 bases and J by 0 bases. Looked up from germline, CDR1 is MGHRA and CDR2 is YSYEKL. This chain's CDR3 is CASSLLGTSGFSTDTQYF. For the CDR3, the DNA is TGCGCCAGCAGCCTCCTTGGGACTAGCGGGTTCAGCACAGATACGCAGTATTTT.

Many counts were recorded for this clonotype. The genes are TRBV25-1 and TRBJ2-3; 8 nucleotides align to TRBD1. The length of the CDR3 is 16 residues. Germline V gene lookup returns CDR1 MGHDK and CDR2 SYGVNS. Trimming cost V 2 bases and J 5 bases; bases outside gene matches: 9. CDR3 bases: TGTGCCAGCAGTGAAGCCTTTCGGACAGGGCAAGATACGCAGTATTTT. Protein sequence: CASSEAFRTGQDTQYF.

This clonotype was recorded a few times. The chain uses TRBV19 and TRBJ1-1; D might be TRBD1 (5 bases). The length of the CDR3 is 14 residues. CDR1 and CDR2 (germline): LNHDA, SQIVND (reference sequence). V was pared by 3 bases and J by 6 bases, with 14 bases between. The CDR3, as DNA: TGTGCCAGTAGTATCGGGACGGACCTCGCTGAAGCTTTCTTT. As protein: CASSIGTDLAEAFF.

The chain employs TRBV29-1 and TRBJ2-1; 9 positions match TRBD2. The germline V gene has CDR1 SQVTM and CDR2 ANQGSEA. Losses at the gene ends were 2 bases for V and 7 bases for J; bases not matched to a gene: 9. This CDR3 is built from 15 residues. The CDR3 spells CSVEFGLAGSNEQFF. The CDR3 DNA sequence: TGCAGCGTTGAATTCGGGCTAGCGGGAAGTAATGAGCAGTTCTTC.

This clonotype was recorded at least ten times. The V call is TRBV28, the J call TRBJ2-6; D might be TRBD1 (5 bases). The germline V gene encodes CDR1 MDHEN and CDR2 SYDVKM. The CDR3 extends over 20 amino acids. V was pared by 3 bases and J by 1 base, with 22 bases between. CDR3 sequence reads: CASSFQIFRAGISGANVLTF. The CDR3 DNA is TGTGCCAGCAGTTTTCAAATTTTTCGGGCAGGGATATCTGGGGCCAACGTCCTGACTTTC.

The table lists this clonotype with many counts. The chain joins TRBV20-1 to TRBJ2-1; TRBD2 aligns across 9 bases. V lost 4 bases, J lost 3 bases, and 10 bases stayed unmatched. CDR1 is DFQATT and CDR2 is SNEGSKA in the germline V gene (reference sequence). CDR3 size: 16 residues. CDR3 loop: CSAIVEVAGDYNEQFF. As DNA, the CDR3 is TGCAGTGCTATAGTCGAAGTAGCGGGGGACTACAATGAGCAGTTCTTC.

This clonotype has a count of ten or more. The V gene is TRBV21-1, the J gene TRBJ2-1; TRBD2, the table's D call, was not compared with the DNA. TRBV21-1 is noted as a pseudogene. CDR3 size: 16 residues. CDR3 DNA: TGTGCCAGCAGCAAAGGTGGCGGGCTCTCCTACAATGAGCAGTTCTTC. Its translation is CASSKGGGLSYNEQFF.

This clonotype turned up a few times. The chain employs TRBV6-5 and TRBJ2-7; tentative D call: TRBD2 (5 bases). The V and J ends lost 5 bases and 0 bases respectively, with 14 bases between them. Germline CDR1 reads MNHEY; CDR2 reads SVGAGI. This CDR3 contains 15 residues. The CDR3 protein is CASSTTGKSSYEQYF. Here the CDR3 DNA reads TGTGCCAGCAGTACTACGGGGAAGAGCTCCTACGAGCAGTACTTC.

In its sample, this clonotype was seen a few times. This chain uses TRBV6-2 or TRBV6-3 with TRBJ2-1, with 9 bases fitting TRBD2. The V and J ends lost 0 bases and 9 bases, in that order; junction bases with no gene match: 6. The CDR3 sequence is 15 residues long. Looked up from germline, CDR1 is MNHEY and CDR2 is SVGEGT. The CDR3 DNA reads as TGTGCCAGCAGTTACTCGAGGACTAGCGTCGGTGAGCAGTTCTTC. This encodes CASSYSRTSVGEQFF.

This clonotype was counted many times. The genes are TRBV20-1 and TRBJ2-1; 9 bases line up with TRBD2. This CDR3 comprises 15 residues. Germline assignment: CDR1 DFQATT and CDR2 SNEGSKA (reference sequence). The junction had 8 bases not matched to a gene; V was cut back by 3 bases and J by 5 bases. The CDR3 DNA sequence: TGCAGTGCTAGGTTTCTAGCGGGAACTCACAATGAGCAGTTCTTC. Amino acids: CSARFLAGTHNEQFF.

Ten or more counts support this clonotype. The genes are TRBV20-1 and TRBJ1-2; 12 bases are a match to TRBD1. Unmatched junction bases numbered 11, after V lost 3 bases and J lost 6 bases. Germline values: CDR1 DFQATT, CDR2 SNEGSKA (reference sequence). The CDR3 consists of 16 residues. CDR3 in DNA: TGCAGTGCTAGGGGAGACCCGGGACAGGGGGCCGATGGCTACACCTTC. Protein sequence: CSARGDPGQGADGYTF.

There are a few counts of this clonotype. The chain employs TRBV7-6 and TRBJ1-2; D gene unclear. The V end was cut by 1 base, the J end by 1 base, with 13 bases between. Germline CDR1 SGHVS, CDR2 FNYEAQ. This CDR3 is built from 16 residues. CDR3 sequence: CASSLEPANSNYGYTF. The CDR3 nucleotides read TGTGCCAGCAGCTTAGAGCCCGCCAACAGTAACTATGGCTACACCTTC.

This clonotype was detected a few times. The chain links TRBV5-6 to TRBJ2-1; the D gene is possibly TRBD1 (6 bases). The length of the CDR3 is 15 residues. The ends were cut back, 0 bases at V and 10 bases at J, with 17 bases in the middle. CDR1 is SGHDT and CDR2 is YYEEEE in the germline V gene. The CDR3 spells CASSLEVTGWGEQFF. CDR3 coding DNA: TGTGCCAGCAGCTTGGAGGTTACAGGGTGGGGCGAGCAGTTCTTC.

This clonotype showed up many times. The chain uses TRBV4-3 and TRBJ1-2; D may be TRBD1 (6 bases). Trimming stripped 1 base from V and 2 bases from J, with 14 bases between. This CDR3 is 16 amino acids long. The germline V gene encodes CDR1 LGHNA and CDR2 YSLEER. The CDR3 spells CASSQGRETGNYGYTF. The CDR3 coding sequence is TGCGCCAGCAGCCAAGGAAGGGAGACAGGAAACTATGGCTACACCTTC.

The chain uses TRBV4-3 and TRBJ2-5; the D is unclear. This CDR3 has 16 residues. V dropped 0 bases and J dropped 1 base, with 12 bases sitting between them. Germline V gene data show CDR1 as LGHNA and CDR2 as YSLEER. CDR3 sequence (DNA): TGCGCCAGCAGCCAAGATGGTACGGAATTCCAAGAGACCCAGTACTTC. It encodes CASSQDGTEFQETQYF.

This clonotype was recorded many times. The chain is built from TRBV29-1 and TRBJ1-1, with D possibly being TRBD1 (6 bases). The length of the CDR3 is 13 residues. Looked up from germline, CDR1 is SQVTM and CDR2 is ANQGSEA. V lost 4 bases and J 3 bases, leaving 12 bases between the germline ends. The CDR3 spells CSVALAGDTEAFF. In nucleotides, the CDR3 is TGCAGCGTTGCTCTGGCAGGGGACACTGAAGCTTTCTTT.